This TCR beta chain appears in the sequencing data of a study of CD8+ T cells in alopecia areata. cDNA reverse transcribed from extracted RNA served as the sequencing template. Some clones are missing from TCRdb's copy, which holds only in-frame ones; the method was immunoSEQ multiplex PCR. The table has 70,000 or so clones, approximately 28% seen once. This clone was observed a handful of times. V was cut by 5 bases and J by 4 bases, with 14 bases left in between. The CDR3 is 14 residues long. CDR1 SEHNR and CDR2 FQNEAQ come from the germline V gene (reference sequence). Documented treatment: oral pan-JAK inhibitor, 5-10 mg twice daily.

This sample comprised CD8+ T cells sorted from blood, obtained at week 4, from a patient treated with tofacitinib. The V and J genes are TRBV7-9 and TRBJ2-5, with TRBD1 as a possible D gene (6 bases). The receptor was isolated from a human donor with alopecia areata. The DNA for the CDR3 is TGTGCCAGCAGCCAGGACAGATCACGAGAGACCCAGTACTTC. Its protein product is CASSQDRSRETQYF.